These 31 T cell receptor beta chains originate from one sample sequenced in a study of CD4 T cells in relation to SARS-CoV-2 and coronaviruses. Measured with immunoSEQ multiplex PCR; TCRdb has only the in-frame clones, and not every one. The top ten hold roughly 1.5% of the sample, which has about 70,000 clones, 75% to 90% seen once. CD4+ T cells from unexposed donors were obtained before the COVID-19 pandemic (2011-2018). Sequencing input: memory CD4+ T cells from PBMCs. Source of these receptors: a human donor in good health.

This chain links TRBV9 with TRBJ2-7, with D perhaps TRBD1 (6 bases). Trimming pared 0 bases from V and 4 bases from J, leaving 14 bases between. The CDR3 extends over 15 amino acids. CDR1 is SGDLS, CDR2 YYNGEE, per germline. The CDR3 protein is CASSVAGTPNYEQYF. The CDR3 bases are TGTGCCAGCAGCGTAGCCGGGACACCTAATTACGAGCAGTACTTC.

The V call is TRBV25-1, the J call TRBJ2-7; D is unclear. Looked up from germline, CDR1 is MGHDK and CDR2 is SYGVNS. The length of the CDR3 is 13 residues. V lost 3 bases to trimming and J lost 0 bases, with 6 bases between them. The CDR3: CASSEKVSYEQYF. Here the CDR3 DNA reads TGTGCCAGCAGTGAGAAGGTCTCCTACGAGCAGTACTTC.

The rearrangement uses TRBV5-1 and TRBJ2-3; TRBD2 agrees at 8 bases. The CDR3 is 14 amino acids. The V segment lost 2 bases and the J segment 3 bases; nucleotides outside the gene matches: 2. Germline V gene lookup returns CDR1 SGHRS and CDR2 YFSETQ. Here the CDR3 DNA reads TGCGCCAGCAGCTTAGCGGGAGTAACAGATACGCAGTATTTT. The encoded protein is CASSLAGVTDTQYF.

The chain has TRBV6-6 and TRBJ1-1, with 7 bases identical to TRBD1. This CDR3 has 16 residues. Germline trimming cut 0 bases from V and 4 bases from J; bases unmatched to any gene: 8. The germline V gene has CDR1 MNHNY and CDR2 SVGAGI (reference sequence). The CDR3 sequence: CASSYSSGGGVTEAFF. The CDR3 nucleotides read TGTGCCAGCAGTTACTCGTCAGGGGGAGGAGTCACTGAAGCTTTCTTT.

The chain couples TRBV4-2 to TRBJ1-1; 7 nucleotides match TRBD1. Germline CDR1 reads LGHNA; CDR2 reads YNFKEQ. CDR3 length equals 14 residues. V lost 3 bases to trimming and J lost 4 bases; unmatched junction nucleotides: 5. CDR3 in DNA: TGTGCCAGCAGCCAGGAACAGGGGCGCACTGAAGCTTTCTTT. Translation gives CASSQEQGRTEAFF.

The rearrangement uses TRBV30 and TRBJ1-1, with 9 bases matching TRBD1. Trimming took 3 bases from V and 4 from J; bases not matched to a gene: 6. The CDR3 extends over 14 amino acids. CDR1 and CDR2 from the germline V gene are GTSNPN and SVGIG (reference sequence). Here the CDR3 DNA reads TGTGCCTGGAGGCACAGGGGGCGAATCACTGAAGCTTTCTTT. This encodes CAWRHRGRITEAFF.

The chain uses TRBV19 and TRBJ1-1; D might be TRBD1 (6 bases). CDR3 length: 15 residues. Trimming stripped 4 bases from V and 6 bases from J, with 18 bases between. The germline V gene encodes CDR1 LNHDA and CDR2 SQIVND (reference sequence). DNA of the CDR3: TGTGCCAGTAGTACTTCGACTTGGACAGCTGCTGAAGCTTTCTTT. This sequence encodes CASSTSTWTAAEAFF.

CDR3 in DNA: TGTGCCAGTAGTCGGCTAGCGGGGGGTGTAGGGGAGACCCAGTACTTC. The encoded protein is CASSRLAGGVGETQYF. This chain links TRBV19 with TRBJ2-5; TRBD2 matches 11 bases. The CDR3 loop spans 16 amino acids. In germline, CDR1 is LNHDA, CDR2 SQIVND (reference sequence). The junction had 10 bases not matched to a gene; V was cut back by 5 bases and J by 5 bases.

The V gene is TRBV7-3, the J gene TRBJ2-7, with 10 bases lining up with TRBD1. The germline V gene encodes CDR1 SGHTA and CDR2 FQGTGA. V lost 2 bases, J lost 3 bases, and 4 bases stayed unmatched. The CDR3 contains 15 residues. The CDR3 spells CASSLEGTGVYEQYF. DNA of the CDR3: TGTGCCAGCAGCTTAGAGGGGACAGGGGTCTACGAGCAGTACTTC. Full variable domain (missing parts from reference TRBV7-3 and TRBJ2-7): GAGVSQTPSNKVTEKGKYVELRCDPISGHTALYWYRQSLGQGPEFLIYFQGTGAADDSGLPNDRFFAVRPEGSVSTLKIQRTERGDSAVYLCASSLEGTGVYEQYFGPGTRLTVT.

V and J are TRBV19 and TRBJ2-1; D might be TRBD2 (5 bases). With 8 bases removed from V and 8 bases from J, the gap between germline ends came to 19 bases. CDR1 and CDR2 (germline): LNHDA, SQIVND (reference sequence). This CDR3 is 14 amino acids long. The CDR3 DNA follows: TGTGCCAGTCGCGGCGGCCAGACTATCTATGAGCAGTTCTTC. This translates into CASRGGQTIYEQFF.

The J gene is TRBJ2-5, the V gene TRBV10-3, with D possibly being TRBD1 or TRBD2 (5 bases each). Deletions cut 8 bases from V and 2 bases from J, with 12 bases between. Germline V CDR1 and CDR2: ENHRY, SYGVKD. This CDR3 is built from 13 residues. CDR3 nucleotides: TGTGCCATCGTTCGGGACCCGCAAGAGACCCAGTACTTC. Residues: CAIVRDPQETQYF.

The CDR3 reads CASSSPGRLNSGANVLTF. Written as DNA, the CDR3 is TGTGCCAGCAGCTCACCGGGACGGTTAAACTCTGGGGCCAACGTCCTGACTTTC. The chain combines TRBV11-2 with TRBJ2-6; TRBD1 or TRBD2 may be the D gene (5 bases each). The V gene lost 4 bases and the J gene lost 0 bases, with 16 bases spanning the gap. CDR1 and CDR2 (germline): SGHAT, FQNNGV. The CDR3 covers 18 residues. Together with reference TRBV11-2 and TRBJ2-6, the CDR3 gives the full variable domain: EAGVAQSPRYKIIEKRQSVAFWCNPISGHATLYWYQQILGQGPKLLIQFQNNGVVDDSQLPKDRFSAERLKGVDSTLKIQPAKLEDSAVYLCASSSPGRLNSGANVLTFGAGSRLTVL.

The chain couples TRBV5-1 to TRBJ1-4, with unresolved D. V shed 5 bases and J shed 7 bases, with 9 bases lying between them. Germline V gene lookup returns CDR1 SGHRS and CDR2 YFSETQ. CDR3 length: 12 amino acids. CDR3 sequence (DNA): TGCGCCAGCAGGGCTCCTGGTGAAAAACTGTTTTTT. Its translation is CASRAPGEKLFF.

The chain has TRBV12-3 or TRBV12-4 and TRBJ1-4; 7 bases fit TRBD1. This CDR3 region has 13 residues. The V segment lost 5 bases and the J segment 8 bases; nucleotides outside the gene matches: 5. As DNA, the CDR3 is TGTGCCAGCAGTCGACAGGGTCCCGAAAAACTGTTTTTT. Encoded protein: CASSRQGPEKLFF.

The chain uses TRBV6-5 and TRBJ2-7; no firm D call. The germline gives CDR1 MNHEY, CDR2 SVGAGI. V was cut by 6 bases and J by 2 bases, with 14 bases left in between. The CDR3 covers 14 residues. CDR3 in amino acids: CASRPGPAPYEQYF. CDR3 sequence (DNA): TGTGCCAGCAGACCCGGACCGGCCCCCTACGAGCAGTACTTC.

The chain is built from TRBV5-1 and TRBJ2-3; TRBD1 aligns across 9 bases. The CDR3 length is 16 residues. Germline V gene data show CDR1 as SGHRS and CDR2 as YFSETQ. V was clipped by 1 base and J by 5 bases; unmatched bases: 8. This chain's CDR3 is CASSLNPGQGGDTQYF. As DNA, the CDR3 is TGCGCCAGCAGCTTGAACCCGGGACAGGGCGGAGATACGCAGTATTTT. Based on the CDR3 plus reference TRBV5-1 and TRBJ2-3, the full variable domain is KAGVTQTPRYLIKTRGQQVTLSCSPISGHRSVSWYQQTPGQGLQFLFEYFSETQRNKGNFPGRFSGRQFSNSRSEMNVSTLELGDSALYLCASSLNPGQGGDTQYFGPGTRLTVL.

J is TRBJ1-2 and V is TRBV5-1; D is possibly TRBD1 (5 bases). Germline V lookup: CDR1 SGHRS, CDR2 YFSETQ. The CDR3 is 14 residues long. Between the trimmed V and J ends, which lost 0 bases and 5 bases, there was a span of 11 bases. The CDR3 coding sequence is TGCGCCAGCAGCTTGGCAGGGTTAGGGTATGGCTACACCTTC. Translation gives CASSLAGLGYGYTF.

The rearrangement uses TRBV30 and TRBJ2-2; D may be TRBD1 (5 bases). The germline V gene has CDR1 GTSNPN and CDR2 SVGIG (reference sequence). The V gene lost 0 bases and the J gene lost 2 bases, with 16 bases spanning the gap. This CDR3 comprises 17 residues. This CDR3 is CAWSVIFGAENTGELFF. The CDR3 nucleotides read TGTGCCTGGAGTGTAATTTTTGGGGCGGAAAACACCGGGGAGCTGTTTTTT.

This clone is a singleton in its sample. The chain links TRBV7-6 to TRBJ2-3, with TRBD2 as a possible D gene (6 bases). The CDR3 runs 17 residues. The germline V gene has CDR1 SGHVS and CDR2 FNYEAQ. V dropped 4 bases and J dropped 4 bases, with 21 bases sitting between them. The CDR3 spells CASSSSSGRLGADTQYF. CDR3 nucleotide sequence: TGTGCCAGCAGCTCCTCCTCGGGGAGACTAGGGGCAGATACGCAGTATTTT.

V and J are TRBV3-1 (or the pseudogene TRBV3-2) and TRBJ1-2; the match to TRBD1 covers 10 bases. Looked up from germline, CDR1 is LGHDT and CDR2 is YNNKEL (reference sequence). Trimming cost V 3 bases and J 7 bases; bases outside gene matches: 5. This CDR3 contains 14 residues. The CDR3 DNA reads TGTGCCAGCAGCCACTTGGACAGGGGGTCTGGCTACACCTTC. Amino acid sequence: CASSHLDRGSGYTF.

The rearrangement uses TRBV2 and TRBJ2-7; D uncertain. This CDR3 has 14 amino acids. V lost 3 bases, J lost 6 bases, and 15 bases lay in between. The V gene's germline CDR1 is SNHLY and CDR2 FYNNEI. CDR3 protein: CASSDYGLTFEQYF. In nucleotides, the CDR3 is TGTGCCAGCAGTGATTACGGCCTCACGTTCGAGCAGTACTTC.

The V gene is TRBV10-3, the J gene TRBJ1-2; D is perhaps TRBD1 (5 bases). Germline CDR1 ENHRY, CDR2 SYGVKD. V was pared by 3 bases and J by 2 bases, with 10 bases between. The CDR3 loop spans 14 amino acids. The CDR3 spells CAISDPRENYGYTF. The CDR3 DNA reads as TGTGCCATCAGTGATCCCAGGGAGAACTATGGCTACACCTTC.

The rearrangement links TRBV30 to TRBJ2-3; D is ambiguous. CDR1 is GTSNPN and CDR2 is SVGIG in the germline V gene (reference sequence). The CDR3 runs 14 residues. Trimming cost V 0 bases and J 7 bases, with 14 bases left between them. This chain's CDR3 is CAWSVRSRVNTQYF. The CDR3 bases are TGTGCCTGGAGTGTACGTAGTCGGGTCAATACGCAGTATTTT.

The rearrangement joins TRBV20-1 to TRBJ1-1; no firm D call. V was pared by 5 bases and J by 5 bases, with 9 bases between. Germline CDR1 is DFQATT and CDR2 is SNEGSKA (reference sequence). The CDR3 is made up of 11 amino acids. Here the CDR3 reads CSAVGRTEAFF. CDR3 DNA sequence: TGCAGTGCTGTTGGGCGGACTGAAGCTTTCTTT.

The genes are TRBV5-1 and TRBJ2-7; TRBD1 aligns across 9 bases. Germline loops: CDR1 SGHRS, CDR2 YFSETQ. The V segment lost 0 bases and the J segment 2 bases; nucleotides outside the gene matches: 3. The length of the CDR3 is 15 residues. Written as DNA, the CDR3 is TGCGCCAGCAGCTTGGAGGGACAGGGACCCTACGAGCAGTACTTC. Translation gives CASSLEGQGPYEQYF.

J is TRBJ1-6 and V is TRBV19; the D gene is possibly TRBD1 (5 bases). V was pared by 3 bases and J by 7 bases, with 16 bases between. This CDR3 spans 16 amino acids. In germline, CDR1 is LNHDA, CDR2 SQIVND (reference sequence). The CDR3 reads CASSMIGGSGNSPLHF. CDR3 DNA sequence: TGTGCCAGTAGTATGATTGGGGGATCCGGAAATTCACCCCTCCACTTT.

The rearrangement uses TRBV3-1 (or the pseudogene TRBV3-2) and TRBJ1-3, with 7 bases aligning to TRBD1. The CDR3 has 15 residues. Germline V gene lookup returns CDR1 LGHDT and CDR2 YNNKEL (reference sequence). Trimming cost V 4 bases and J 2 bases; bases outside gene matches: 5. CDR3 protein: CASSRRGGPGNTIYF. For the CDR3, the DNA is TGTGCCAGCAGCCGGCGAGGGGGCCCTGGAAACACCATATATTTT.

V gene TRBV27 combines with J gene TRBJ1-2, with D unclear. V gave up 10 bases and J gave up 9 bases, with 15 bases separating them. The CDR3 sequence is 11 residues long. Germline assignment: CDR1 MNHEY and CDR2 SMNVEV (reference sequence). CDR3 nucleotides: TGTGCCACCGCCCAGGCCGGGCGCTACACCTTC. Its protein product is CATAQAGRYTF.

The V call is TRBV11-1, the J call TRBJ1-6, with D unclear. The germline V gene encodes CDR1 SGHAT and CDR2 FQDESV (reference sequence). Between the trimmed V and J ends, which lost 2 bases and 7 bases, there was a span of 6 bases. This CDR3 region has 13 residues. The CDR3 sequence: CASSLQVNSPLHF. The CDR3 DNA follows: TGTGCCAGCAGCTTACAGGTCAATTCACCCCTCCACTTT.

The chain recombines TRBV11-1 with TRBJ2-3; D is undetermined. V was pared by 2 bases and J by 1 base, with 10 bases between. This CDR3 has 15 residues. Germline assignment: CDR1 SGHAT and CDR2 FQDESV (reference sequence). The CDR3 sequence is CASSLRIIGTDTQYF. The CDR3 region has the DNA TGTGCCAGCAGCTTAAGGATTATTGGCACAGATACGCAGTATTTT. Together with reference TRBV11-1 and TRBJ2-3, the CDR3 gives the full variable domain: EAEVAQSPRYKITEKSQAVAFWCDPISGHATLYWYRQILGQGPELLVQFQDESVVDDSQLPKDRFSAERLKGVDSTLKIQPAELGDSAMYLCASSLRIIGTDTQYFGPGTRLTVL.

The CDR3: CSASPGLAAGETQYF. The CDR3 nucleotides read TGCAGTGCTAGTCCCGGACTAGCGGCGGGGGAGACCCAGTACTTC. The rearrangement joins TRBV20-1 to TRBJ2-5; TRBD2 matches at 10 bases. The V gene end was trimmed by 3 bases and the J gene end by 5 bases; junction bases not matched to a gene: 9. The V gene's germline CDR1 is DFQATT and CDR2 SNEGSKA (reference sequence). This CDR3 is 15 amino acids long.